This T cell receptor beta chain was observed in a study of cytomegalovirus exposure and HLA in healthy donors. The CDR3 has 16 amino acids. Trimming left V 0 bases short and J 7 bases short, with 13 bases between. Germline values: CDR1 ENHRY, CDR2 SYGVKD. Study observations and caveats: Donors belonging to an Asian-associated ancestry cluster reportedly showed fewer N-insertions in productive TCRs than the 666-donor mean, according to what a later analysis found. When analyzed later, the rates of TCR association showed variation by HLA locus, with DRB1 the most and HLA-C the fewest.

13 Jbeta primers and 60 Vbeta primers were used for the PCR. The repertoire was sequenced with immunoSEQ multiplex PCR; TCRdb's copy has only in-frame clones and lacks some. The repertoire has 300,000 or so clones, roughly 81% of them found once; the top ten carry about 2%. Among the donors, all were healthy bone marrow donors. About this clone itself: Its antigen is as yet unknown.

Sequencing was done on a sample of PBMCs. The genes are TRBV10-3 and TRBJ1-6; TRBD1 is a possible D gene (6 bases). This receptor was taken from a woman aged 40 to 49 in good health and CMV-seropositive. This CDR3 is CAISESTGRLNSPLHF. DNA of the CDR3: TGTGCCATCAGTGAGTCCACAGGGCGCTTGAATTCACCCCTCCACTTT.